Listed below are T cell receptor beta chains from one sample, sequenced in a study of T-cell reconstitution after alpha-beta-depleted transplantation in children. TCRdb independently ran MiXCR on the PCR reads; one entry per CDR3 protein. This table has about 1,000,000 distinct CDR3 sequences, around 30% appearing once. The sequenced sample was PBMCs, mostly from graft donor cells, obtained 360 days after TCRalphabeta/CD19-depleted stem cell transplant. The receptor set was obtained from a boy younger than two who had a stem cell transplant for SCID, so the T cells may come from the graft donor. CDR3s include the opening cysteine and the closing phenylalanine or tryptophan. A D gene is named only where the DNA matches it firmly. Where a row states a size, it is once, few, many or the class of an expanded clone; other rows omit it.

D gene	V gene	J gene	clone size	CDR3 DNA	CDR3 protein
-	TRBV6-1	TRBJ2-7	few	TGTGCCAGCAGTGCATCCCTCAGGGTCTACGAGCAGTACTTC	CASSASLRVYEQYF
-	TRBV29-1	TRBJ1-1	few	TGCAGCGTTGAGGGGATTTTAAACACTGAAGCTTTCTTT	CSVEGILNTEAFF
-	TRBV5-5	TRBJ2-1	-	TGTGCCAGCAGCTTGACGGGGGCTTCCCTGTCCTACAATGAGCAGTTCTTC	CASSLTGASLSYNEQFF
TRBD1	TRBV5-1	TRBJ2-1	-	TGCGCCAGCAGCGGGGGGGACAGGGCAAATGAGCAGTTCTTC	CASSGGDRANEQFF
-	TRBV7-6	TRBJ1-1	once	TGTGCCAGCAGCTTCCGGAAGGAAACTGAAGCTTTCTTT	CASSFRKETEAFF
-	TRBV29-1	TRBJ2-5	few	TGCAGCGTTGAAGCCCCGGGTCTGTGGGCCGAGACCCAGTACTTC	CSVEAPGLWAETQYF
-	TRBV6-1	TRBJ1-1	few	TGTGCCAGCAGACTCCAACAGGGAACTAAGACTGAAGCTTTCTTT	CASRLQQGTKTEAFF
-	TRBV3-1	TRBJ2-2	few	TGTGCCAGCAGCCCCTTTTGGGGGACCGGGGAGCTGTTTTTT	CASSPFWGTGELFF
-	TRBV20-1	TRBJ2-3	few	TGCAGTGCGGAGACTTCGTTCAGCACAGATACGCAGTATTTT	CSAETSFSTDTQYF
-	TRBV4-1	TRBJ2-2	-	TGCGCCAGCAGCCAAGTGGGTGGTCAGGGGGGGACCGGGGAGCTGTTTTTT	CASSQVGGQGGTGELFF
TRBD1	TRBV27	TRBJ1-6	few	TGTGCCAGCAGTTTGAGACAGGGTGGGATAAGCTCCTATAATTCACCCCTCCACTTT	CASSLRQGGISSYNSPLHF
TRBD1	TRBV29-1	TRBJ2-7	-	TGCAGCGCCGCATCCGGGACAGGCGAGTACGAGCAGTACTTC	CSAASGTGEYEQYF
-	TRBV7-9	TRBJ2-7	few	TGTGCCAGCAGCGGGGTAGTAGAATACGAGCAGTACTTC	CASSGVVEYEQYF
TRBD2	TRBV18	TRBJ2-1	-	TGTGCCAGCTCACCTCAGCGGGGGATGAATGAGCAGTTCTTC	CASSPQRGMNEQFF
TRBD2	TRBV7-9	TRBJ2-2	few	TGTGCCAGCAGCCCCCCTAGCGGAGTTAACACCGGGGAGCTGTTTTTT	CASSPPSGVNTGELFF